This paragraph reports one TCR beta chain. This sample is part of a study of cytomegalovirus exposure and HLA in healthy donors. The CDR3 is made up of 15 amino acids. The V segment lost 5 bases and the J segment 6 bases; nucleotides outside the gene matches: 10. The germline V gene encodes CDR1 SEHNR and CDR2 FQNEAQ (reference sequence). It was healthy bone marrow donors who served as donors. Researchers ran the PCR with 60 Vbeta and 13 Jbeta primers. Profiled with immunoSEQ multiplex PCR; TCRdb holds only in-frame clones, not every one. The sample includes fewer than 130,000 clones, more than 65% of them seen just once.

The material sequenced was PBMCs. The J gene is TRBJ2-5, the V gene TRBV7-9; 9 nucleotides align to TRBD1. The sequence was collected from a man under 40 in good health and CMV-seropositive. The CDR3 sequence is CASSAQGQGEKTQYF. The CDR3 DNA reads TGTGCCAGCAGCGCCCAGGGACAGGGCGAGAAGACCCAGTACTTC.